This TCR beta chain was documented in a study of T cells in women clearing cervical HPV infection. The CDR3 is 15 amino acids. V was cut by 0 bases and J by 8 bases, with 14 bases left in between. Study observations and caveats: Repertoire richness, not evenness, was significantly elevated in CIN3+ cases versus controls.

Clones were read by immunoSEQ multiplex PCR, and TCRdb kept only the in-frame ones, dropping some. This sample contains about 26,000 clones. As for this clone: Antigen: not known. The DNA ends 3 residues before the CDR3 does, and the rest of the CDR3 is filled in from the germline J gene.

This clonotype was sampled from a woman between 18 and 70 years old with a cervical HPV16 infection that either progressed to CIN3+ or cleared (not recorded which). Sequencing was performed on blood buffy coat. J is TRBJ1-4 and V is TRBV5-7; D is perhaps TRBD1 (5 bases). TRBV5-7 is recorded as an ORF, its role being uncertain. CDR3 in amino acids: CASSLERGLEEKLFF. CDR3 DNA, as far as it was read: TGTGCCAGCAGCTTGGAGAGGGGATTAGAAGAAAAA.